The 30 T cell receptor beta chains below were found in one sample sequenced in a study of blood T cell repertoires in COVID-19. This table comes from immunoSEQ multiplex PCR, and its TCRdb copy is limited to in-frame clones, with some not included. The data hold fewer than 350,000 clones, with around 93% observed a single time. Material: PBMCs or T cells enriched from blood (not recorded which). These receptors were obtained from a man aged 40-49 years who had been exposed to COVID-19.

This CDR3 is CASSQGSPGSEAFF. The CDR3 DNA reads TGTGCCAGCAGCCAAGGGTCCCCGGGATCTGAAGCTTTCTTT. The chain couples TRBV3-1 (or the pseudogene TRBV3-2) to TRBJ1-1; D call uncertain. Germline V gene lookup returns CDR1 LGHDT and CDR2 YNNKEL (reference sequence). Trimming cost V 1 base and J 6 bases, with 12 bases left between them. CDR3 length equals 14 residues.

This chain links TRBV30 with TRBJ2-1; D not resolved. CDR1 and CDR2 from the germline V gene are GTSNPN and SVGIG (reference sequence). This CDR3 has 12 amino acids. Trimming removed 1 base from V and 9 bases from J, with 10 bases in between. The CDR3 is CAWSGSSGEQFF. The CDR3 bases are TGTGCCTGGAGTGGAAGTTCGGGTGAGCAGTTCTTC.

V is TRBV11-3 and J is TRBJ2-5; D is unclear. CDR1 and CDR2 from the germline V gene are SGHNT and YENEEA. The CDR3 is 13 amino acids. V lost 1 base and J lost 2, with 5 bases in between. DNA of the CDR3: TGTGCCAGCAGCTTAGCCCGTCAAGAGACCCAGTACTTC. Translated, it gives CASSLARQETQYF.

This chain uses TRBV3-1 (or the pseudogene TRBV3-2) with TRBJ2-3; 7 bases are shared with TRBD1. This CDR3 contains 16 residues. CDR1 and CDR2 from the germline V gene are LGHDT and YNNKEL (reference sequence). Trimming removed 4 bases from V and 6 bases from J; junction bases left unmatched: 13. For the CDR3, the DNA is TGTGCCAGCAGCCGACAGACAGGGCCAGACTCCGATACGCAGTATTTT. Translation gives CASSRQTGPDSDTQYF.

CDR3 bases: TGTGCCAGCAGCTTAGGACCAGGGGATGAGCAGTTCTTC. It codes for CASSLGPGDEQFF. V is TRBV11-3 and J is TRBJ2-1, with a possible D match to TRBD1 (6 bases). The CDR3 sequence is 13 residues long. Per germline, CDR1 SGHNT and CDR2 YENEEA. Trimming removed 1 base from V and 8 bases from J, with 9 bases in between.

The DNA for the CDR3 is TGCGCCAGCAGCTTAGCCCCTAGGACAGCTGGAAACACCATATATTTT. This sequence encodes CASSLAPRTAGNTIYF. V and J are TRBV5-1 and TRBJ1-3; D possibly corresponds to TRBD1 (6 bases). CDR1 is SGHRS and CDR2 is YFSETQ in the germline V gene. Trimming removed 2 bases from V and 2 bases from J, with 14 bases in between. The CDR3 is 16 residues long.

This clone was seen a single time. The chain carries TRBV28 and TRBJ1-1; no clear D. Germline V gives CDR1 MDHEN, CDR2 SYDVKM. CDR3 length equals 12 residues. The V end was cut by 8 bases, the J end by 6 bases, with 13 bases between. CDR3 DNA sequence: TGTGCCAGCCGGGAAGCGGGGTCTGAAGCTTTCTTT. This codes for CASREAGSEAFF.

This rearrangement joins TRBV6-2 or TRBV6-3 to TRBJ2-2; D is uncertain. The V gene's germline CDR1 is MNHEY and CDR2 SVGEGT. Trimming left V 0 bases short and J 1 base short, with 6 bases between. CDR3 size: 15 residues. The CDR3 spells CASSYSSGNTGELFF. CDR3 sequence (DNA): TGTGCCAGCAGTTACTCTTCAGGGAACACCGGGGAGCTGTTTTTT.

The gene calls are TRBV5-6 and TRBJ2-1; D gene uncertain. The CDR3 spans 14 residues. Deletions cut 0 bases from V and 3 bases from J, with 7 bases between. Germline CDR1 is SGHDT and CDR2 is YYEEEE. CDR3 amino acids: CASSLAASYNEQFF. The CDR3 DNA follows: TGTGCCAGCAGCTTGGCCGCCAGCTACAATGAGCAGTTCTTC.

This sequence joins TRBV5-1 and TRBJ2-7; D is perhaps TRBD1 (5 bases). CDR3 length: 16 amino acids. V gave up 0 bases and J gave up 2 bases, with 15 bases separating them. Germline V gives CDR1 SGHRS, CDR2 YFSETQ. The CDR3 is CASSLALFQGTYEQYF. In DNA form, the CDR3 reads TGCGCCAGCAGCTTGGCCCTGTTTCAGGGAACCTACGAGCAGTACTTC.

V usage is TRBV5-4 and J usage is TRBJ2-5, with D possibly matching TRBD1 (5 bases). V was clipped by 0 bases and J by 2 bases, with 8 bases between them. This CDR3 contains 14 residues. The germline CDR1 and CDR2 sequences are SGHNT and YYREEE (reference sequence). This chain's CDR3 is CASSLDRQQETQYF. In DNA, the CDR3 is TGTGCCAGCAGCTTGGACCGACAGCAAGAGACCCAGTACTTC. Complete variable domain (other parts from reference TRBV5-4 and TRBJ2-5): ETGVTQSPTHLIKTRGQQVTLRCSSQSGHNTVSWYQQALGQGPQFIFQYYREEENGRGNFPPRFSGLQFPNYSSELNVNALELDDSALYLCASSLDRQQETQYFGPGTRLLVL.

The chain recombines TRBV6-5 with TRBJ1-6; 7 nucleotides line up with TRBD1. There are 14 residues in the CDR3. CDR1 is MNHEY, CDR2 SVGAGI, per germline. V shed 9 bases, J shed 5 bases, and the junction held 7 bases outside the gene matches. CDR3 bases: TGTGCCAGTGATCCCGGGACAGATAATTCACCCCTCCACTTT. Encoded protein: CASDPGTDNSPLHF.

The V gene is TRBV7-8, the J gene TRBJ2-7; D is possibly TRBD1 (6 bases). Germline V gene sequence: CDR1 SGHVS, CDR2 FQNEAQ. V was pared by 0 bases and J by 3 bases, with 18 bases between. This CDR3 spans 17 amino acids. The DNA of the CDR3 is TGTGCCAGCAGCTTAGCCCATTGGACAGCGGACAACTACGAGCAGTACTTC. This gives the protein CASSLAHWTADNYEQYF.

The V call is TRBV6-5, the J call TRBJ1-2, with 7 bases fitting TRBD1. Germline CDR1 is MNHEY and CDR2 is SVGAGI. The length of the CDR3 is 11 residues. Unmatched junction bases numbered 3, after V lost 7 bases and J lost 7 bases. The CDR3 coding sequence is TGTGCCAGCACAGGGGGTCGTGGCTACACCTTC. It yields the protein CASTGGRGYTF.

The rearrangement joins TRBV19 to TRBJ1-5; weak D call: TRBD1 (6 bases). The CDR3 runs 13 residues. CDR1 is LNHDA, CDR2 SQIVND, per germline (reference sequence). V shed 9 bases and J shed 3 bases, with 12 bases lying between them. The CDR3 reads CARYRDINQPQHF. In nucleotides, the CDR3 is TGTGCCAGATACAGGGACATCAATCAGCCCCAGCATTTT.

The chain combines TRBV9 with TRBJ2-2; 8 nucleotides agree with TRBD2. Per germline, CDR1 SGDLS and CDR2 YYNGEE. The CDR3 contains 15 residues. With V trimmed by 4 bases and J by 4 bases, 6 bases remained unmatched. DNA for the CDR3: TGTGCCAGCAGCTCCCGGACTAGCTCCACCGGGGAGCTGTTTTTT. It translates to CASSSRTSSTGELFF.

J is TRBJ1-2 and V is TRBV28; D may be TRBD1 (5 bases). V was shortened by 2 bases and J by 1 base, with 11 bases between the two germline ends. This CDR3 has 15 residues. CDR1 is MDHEN, CDR2 SYDVKM, per germline. The chain's CDR3 is CASSLIGRVNYGYTF. The CDR3 region has the DNA TGTGCCAGCAGTTTAATTGGCAGGGTTAACTATGGCTACACCTTC.

This clone was seen just once. The V gene is TRBV19, the J gene TRBJ2-4; D remains unclear. This CDR3 contains 14 residues. Germline assignment: CDR1 LNHDA and CDR2 SQIVND (reference sequence). The V and J ends lost 8 bases and 0 bases respectively, with 11 bases between them. CDR3 DNA: TGTGCCAGTTCTAACCCTGGAGCCAAAAACATTCAGTACTTC. Protein: CASSNPGAKNIQYF.

In this sample, this clone turned up a few times. Other DNA sequences from this sample encode an identical CDR3 as well. This chain links TRBV11-2 with TRBJ2-7; D is undetermined. V shed 4 bases and J shed 1 base, with 2 bases lying between them. The germline gives CDR1 SGHAT, CDR2 FQNNGV. This CDR3 has 11 amino acids. This CDR3 reads CASSSSYEQYF. The CDR3 nucleotides read TGTGCCAGCAGCTCTTCCTACGAGCAGTACTTC.

The rearrangement links TRBV2 to TRBJ2-1; 9 bases align to TRBD2. This CDR3 region has 14 residues. The V segment lost 8 bases and the J segment 9 bases; nucleotides outside the gene matches: 11. Germline CDR1 SNHLY, CDR2 FYNNEI. The CDR3 region is CASYGAGGPREQFF. The CDR3 DNA reads as TGTGCCAGCTATGGGGCGGGAGGGCCTCGTGAGCAGTTCTTC.

The chain uses TRBV7-9 and TRBJ1-3, with 10 bases fitting TRBD1. Germline CDR1 is SEHNR and CDR2 is FQNEAQ (reference sequence). CDR3 length equals 17 residues. V gave up 3 bases and J gave up 4 bases; unmatched junction bases: 9. CDR3 residues: CASSFVTGGARGNTIYF. The CDR3 DNA reads as TGTGCCAGCAGCTTCGTGACAGGGGGCGCGAGGGGAAACACCATATATTTT.

J is TRBJ1-1 and V is TRBV11-3; D is undetermined. Per the germline V gene, CDR1 is SGHNT and CDR2 is YENEEA. CDR3 length: 14 residues. V was cut by 4 bases and J by 1 base, with 10 bases left in between. DNA of the CDR3: TGTGCCAGCAGCTCCTCACGGGGGAACACTGAAGCTTTCTTT. Translation: CASSSSRGNTEAFF. Complete variable domain (other parts from reference TRBV11-3 and TRBJ1-1): EAGVVQSPRYKIIEKKQPVAFWCNPISGHNTLYWYLQNLGQGPELLIRYENEEAVDDSQLPKDRFSAERLKGVDSTLKIQPAELGDSAVYLCASSSSRGNTEAFFGQGTRLTVV.

The chain is built from TRBV4-1 and TRBJ2-7; a possible D gene is TRBD1 (6 bases). Per germline, CDR1 MGHRA and CDR2 YSYEKL. The CDR3 runs to 14 residues. V lost 5 bases to trimming and J lost 0 bases, with 11 bases between them. In DNA form, the CDR3 reads TGCGCCAGCAGCATCGGACAGAGCTCCTACGAGCAGTACTTC. It is translated as CASSIGQSSYEQYF.

This chain's CDR3 is CASSHLREAYNEQFF. CDR3 coding DNA: TGTGCCAGCAGCCACTTAAGGGAGGCCTACAATGAGCAGTTCTTC. This sequence joins TRBV3-1 (or the pseudogene TRBV3-2) and TRBJ2-1, with a weak D call TRBD2 (6 bases). The CDR3 covers 15 residues. The germline gives CDR1 LGHDT, CDR2 YNNKEL (reference sequence). V lost 3 bases and J lost 2, with 11 bases in between.

The count of this clone is one. This rearrangement joins TRBV5-1 to TRBJ2-1; 13 bases map to TRBD2. Germline V CDR1 and CDR2: SGHRS, YFSETQ. This CDR3 is 14 amino acids long. J was trimmed by 8 bases and V by 3 bases; bases with no gene match: 2. The CDR3 sequence: CASSWTSGSYEQFF. In DNA form, the CDR3 reads TGCGCCAGCAGCTGGACTAGCGGGAGCTATGAGCAGTTCTTC.

This clone occurred once. The chain is built from TRBV11-2 and TRBJ2-7; a possible D gene is TRBD2 (6 bases). V was clipped by 2 bases and J by 4 bases, with 15 bases between them. The germline CDR1 and CDR2 sequences are SGHAT and FQNNGV. The CDR3 sequence is 15 residues long. For the CDR3, the DNA is TGTGCCAGCAGCTTAACGGCGGTTCGGGGGTACGAGCAGTACTTC. This gives the protein CASSLTAVRGYEQYF.

The rearrangement uses TRBV29-1 and TRBJ2-5; D possibly corresponds to TRBD2 (6 bases). Germline V gives CDR1 SQVTM, CDR2 ANQGSEA. Trimming pared 7 bases from V and 5 bases from J, leaving 14 bases between. The CDR3 extends over 12 amino acids. The CDR3 nucleotides read TGCAGCGCCCTGCGGGATGGGGAGACCCAGTACTTC. Translation gives CSALRDGETQYF.

This clone showed up just a few times. The chain uses TRBV6-1 and TRBJ2-1; 13 nucleotides match TRBD2. Germline assignment: CDR1 MNHNS and CDR2 SASEGT. This CDR3 spans 18 amino acids. Losses at the gene ends were 2 bases for V and 13 bases for J; bases not matched to a gene: 17. CDR3 loop: CASSEYPHGTSGAPIQFF. The CDR3 nucleotides read TGTGCCAGCAGTGAATACCCCCATGGGACTAGCGGGGCCCCTATCCAGTTCTTC.

The rearrangement joins TRBV29-1 to TRBJ1-2; possibly TRBD1 for D (6 bases). Trimming removed 6 bases at V and 2 bases at J, with 13 bases between. The length of the CDR3 is 13 residues. Germline CDR1 SQVTM, CDR2 ANQGSEA. CDR3 sequence: CSVADRKNYGYTF. CDR3 sequence (DNA): TGCAGCGTCGCGGACAGAAAAAACTATGGCTACACCTTC.

V and J are TRBV9 and TRBJ2-3, with 8 bases identical to TRBD2. V dropped 0 bases and J dropped 6; count of bases not matched to a gene: 3. The CDR3 has 14 residues. The V gene's germline CDR1 is SGDLS and CDR2 YYNGEE. The CDR3 nucleotides read TGTGCCAGCAGCGTAGGCAGCGGGAGTGATACGCAGTATTTT. Translating it yields CASSVGSGSDTQYF.